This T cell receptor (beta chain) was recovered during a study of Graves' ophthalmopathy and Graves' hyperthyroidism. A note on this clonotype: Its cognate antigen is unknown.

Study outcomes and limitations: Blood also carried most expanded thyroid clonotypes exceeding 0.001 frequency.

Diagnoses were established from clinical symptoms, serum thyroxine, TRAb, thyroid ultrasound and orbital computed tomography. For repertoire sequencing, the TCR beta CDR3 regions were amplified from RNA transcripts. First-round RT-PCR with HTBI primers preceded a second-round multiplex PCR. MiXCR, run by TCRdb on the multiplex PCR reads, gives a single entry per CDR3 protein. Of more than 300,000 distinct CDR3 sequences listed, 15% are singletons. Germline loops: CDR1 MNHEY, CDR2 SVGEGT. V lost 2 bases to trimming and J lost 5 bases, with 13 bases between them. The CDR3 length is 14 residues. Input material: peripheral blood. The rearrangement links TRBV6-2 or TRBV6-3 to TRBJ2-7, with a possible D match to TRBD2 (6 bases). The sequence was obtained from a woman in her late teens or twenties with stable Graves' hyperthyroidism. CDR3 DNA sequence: TGTGCCAGCAGTTACGGGGCGGGAAGTGACGAGCAGTACTTC. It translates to CASSYGAGSDEQYF.